This TCR beta chain is drawn from a study of blood T cells in healthy people across ages. Germline V gene sequence: CDR1 LGHNA, CDR2 YSLEER. The CDR3 is 13 residues long. V was clipped by 3 bases and J by 9 bases, with 13 bases between them. Primers used in a second PCR of about 7 to 12 cycles were a sample-barcoded 5' primer and a J-beta primer mix. The template-switch adaptor, which had 12 random nucleotides, put a tag on each cDNA molecule. TCRdb re-called the 5' RACE reads with MiXCR, one entry per CDR3 protein. The data show roughly 800,000 distinct CDR3 sequences, with 20% to 30% seen just once and 2.5% to 3.5% held by the top ten. These sequences were also reported in another study, on T cells of mothers and their children. Per that paper: Among related mother-child pairs, overlap was slightly higher than in unrelated pairs, though not significantly.

This TCR derives from a boy between 10 and 17 years old in good health. The V gene is TRBV4-3, the J gene TRBJ2-3; D is possibly TRBD2 (5 bases). Sequencing input: blood. CDR3 in DNA: TGCGCCAGCAGCCAGGTTAGAGGCGGGACGCAGTATTTT. Encoded protein: CASSQVRGGTQYF.